Shown below are 27 T cell receptor beta chains from a single sample sequenced in a study of graft-versus-host responses after intestinal transplantation. This table comes from immunoSEQ multiplex PCR, and its TCRdb copy is limited to in-frame clones, with some not included. Among around 100,000 clones listed, 90% to 95% were seen once. For these TCRs, the target antigens are not known. This material consisted of unstimulated CD8+ T cells sorted from spleen or lymph node cells, taken before transplant. The origin of the receptors is a human donor who was the organ donor for an intestinal transplant.

The chain recombines TRBV6-6 with TRBJ2-7; D is undetermined. In germline, CDR1 is MNHNY, CDR2 SVGAGI (reference sequence). The CDR3 contains 10 residues. V was clipped by 5 bases and J by 3 bases, with 2 bases between them. DNA of the CDR3: TGTGCCAGCAGTGACTACGAGCAGTACTTC. Amino acid sequence: CASSDYEQYF.

V is TRBV4-1 and J is TRBJ2-1, with 11 bases that match TRBD2. The CDR3 loop spans 16 amino acids. The ends lost 2 bases at V and 6 bases at J; junction bases unmatched: 6. In germline, CDR1 is MGHRA, CDR2 YSYEKL. Written as DNA, the CDR3 is TGCGCCAGCAGCCAAACCGGGACTAGCGGAGCCAATGAGCAGTTCTTC. As protein: CASSQTGTSGANEQFF.

The chain is built from TRBV13 and TRBJ2-1; D might be TRBD1 or TRBD2, each matching 5 bases. The germline CDR1 and CDR2 sequences are PRHDT and FYEKMQ (reference sequence). Trimming left V 7 bases short and J 8 bases short, with 18 bases between. The CDR3 consists of 14 residues. The CDR3 nucleotides are TGTGCCAGCACTCGGGACCTTGGTTCCCATGAGCAGTTCTTC. This translates into CASTRDLGSHEQFF.

V gene TRBV5-1 combines with J gene TRBJ2-7; tentatively, D is TRBD2 (5 bases). Trimming took off 4 bases at V and 2 bases at J, with 19 bases between the two ends. This CDR3 has 16 residues. Germline CDR1 reads SGHRS; CDR2 reads YFSETQ. Here the CDR3 reads CASSGFGSAFPYEQYF. In DNA, the CDR3 is TGCGCCAGCAGCGGATTTGGTAGCGCTTTCCCCTACGAGCAGTACTTC.

Here the CDR3 DNA reads TGTGCCAGCAGTCGGGGCCTCGCACAAGAGACCCAGTACTTC. It is translated as CASSRGLAQETQYF. V is TRBV28 and J is TRBJ2-5; D could derive from TRBD1 or TRBD2 (5 bases each). CDR1 is MDHEN, CDR2 SYDVKM, per germline. The CDR3 totals 14 residues. Trimming removed 5 bases at V and 2 bases at J, with 12 bases between. Variable domain in full (rest from reference TRBV28 and TRBJ2-5): DVKVTQSSRYLVKRTGEKVFLECVQDMDHENMFWYRQDPGLGLRLIYFSYDVKMKEKGDIPEGYSVSREKKERFSLILESASTNQTSMYLCASSRGLAQETQYFGPGTRLLVL.

The chain joins TRBV13 to TRBJ2-5; the match to TRBD1 covers 11 bases. TRBJ2-7 explains the end of the DNA better; the J call may be wrong. Looked up from germline, CDR1 is PRHDT and CDR2 is FYEKMQ (reference sequence). This CDR3 is 15 amino acids long. The CDR3 bases are TGTGCCAGCAGCTTAGGAGGGACAGGGGGTAACGAGCAGTACTTC. It is translated as CASSLGGTGGNEQYF.

The chain combines TRBV27 with TRBJ2-1; TRBD2 matches 8 bases. Germline CDR1 and CDR2: MNHEY and SMNVEV (reference sequence). The trim removed 7 bases at V and 6 bases at J, leaving 14 bases unmatched. The CDR3 contains 16 residues. In DNA form, the CDR3 reads TGTGCCAGCACCCAACAAGCGGGACTAGGGCTCAATGAGCAGTTCTTC. Residues: CASTQQAGLGLNEQFF.

J is TRBJ2-7 and V is TRBV7-9; D perhaps matches TRBD1 (5 bases). V lost 5 bases and J 0 bases, leaving 20 bases between the germline ends. Germline V gene lookup returns CDR1 SEHNR and CDR2 FQNEAQ (reference sequence). CDR3 length: 17 residues. The CDR3 spells CASSPNPSQGYSYEQYF. The CDR3 nucleotides are TGTGCCAGCAGCCCAAACCCAAGCCAGGGTTACTCCTACGAGCAGTACTTC.

This clone was counted between two and nine times. This sequence joins TRBV6-5 and TRBJ1-5; D not certain. Trimming took off 6 bases at V and 7 bases at J, with 10 bases between the two ends. This CDR3 region has 12 residues. Germline-derived CDR1 and CDR2 are MNHEY and SVGAGI. The CDR3 DNA follows: TGTGCCAGCAGCAACGGGCGGCAGCCCCAGCATTTT. Translating gives CASSNGRQPQHF.

V and J are TRBV4-1 and TRBJ2-7; weak D call: TRBD1 (6 bases). Germline values: CDR1 MGHRA, CDR2 YSYEKL. This CDR3 contains 17 residues. The V and J ends lost 0 bases and 2 bases respectively, with 17 bases between them. This CDR3 reads CASSQESEGGPPYEQYF. The CDR3 nucleotides are TGCGCCAGCAGCCAAGAGTCGGAAGGGGGACCCCCCTACGAGCAGTACTTC.

The gene calls are TRBV19 and TRBJ2-7; no reliable D call. Germline CDR1 is LNHDA and CDR2 is SQIVND (reference sequence). Trimming removed 1 base from V and 4 bases from J, with 8 bases in between. CDR3 length: 13 amino acids. CDR3 sequence: CASSIGFGYEQYF. In DNA, the CDR3 is TGTGCCAGTAGTATAGGATTCGGATACGAGCAGTACTTC. Filled out from reference TRBV19 and TRBJ2-7, the complete variable domain reads DGGITQSPKYLFRKEGQNVTLSCEQNLNHDAMYWYRQDPGQGLRLIYYSQIVNDFQKGDIAEGYSVSREKKESFPLTVTSAQKNPTAFYLCASSIGFGYEQYFGPGTRLTVT.

This clone appeared a few times. The genes are TRBV13 and TRBJ1-3; 7 positions match TRBD1. Germline V lookup: CDR1 PRHDT, CDR2 FYEKMQ (reference sequence). Trimming at V came to 2 bases and at J to 0 bases, leaving 4 bases not matched to a gene. The CDR3 runs 16 residues. The CDR3 reads CASSLRGPRSGNTIYF. CDR3 nucleotides: TGTGCCAGCAGCTTAAGGGGGCCACGCTCTGGAAACACCATATATTTT.

V gene TRBV6-1 combines with J gene TRBJ2-3; tentative D call: TRBD2 (6 bases). Trimming took 5 bases from V and 6 from J, leaving 15 bases between them. The germline CDR1 and CDR2 sequences are MNHNS and SASEGT. The CDR3 covers 14 residues. As DNA, the CDR3 is TGTGCCAGCAGTACGGGACTCCTCCCGGATACGCAGTATTTT. Translated: CASSTGLLPDTQYF.

The gene calls are TRBV6-6 and TRBJ1-1, with D perhaps matching TRBD1 (5 bases). CDR1 is MNHNY and CDR2 is SVGAGI in the germline V gene (reference sequence). The CDR3 is 14 residues long. Deletions cut 2 bases from V and 4 bases from J, with 11 bases between. CDR3 nucleotides: TGTGCCAGCAGTTACAGCTTGAGGGGCACTGAAGCTTTCTTT. Encoded protein: CASSYSLRGTEAFF.

This clone showed up just a few times. J is TRBJ2-3 and V is TRBV2; possible D gene TRBD2, 6 bases. The V end was cut by 7 bases, the J end by 3 bases, with 17 bases between. This CDR3 contains 15 residues. Germline loops: CDR1 SNHLY, CDR2 FYNNEI. CDR3 DNA: TGTGCCAGCACTGAGGGATGGAGGGGTACAGATACGCAGTATTTT. It specifies CASTEGWRGTDTQYF.

V usage is TRBV6-5 and J usage is TRBJ1-1; maybe TRBD1 (5 bases). Germline assignment: CDR1 MNHEY and CDR2 SVGAGI. This CDR3 has 16 residues. V was trimmed by 4 bases and J by 2 bases, leaving 17 bases between them. CDR3 region: CASSWSRDLLNTEAFF. The CDR3 DNA reads TGTGCCAGCAGTTGGAGCCGGGACCTCCTCAACACTGAAGCTTTCTTT.

This chain joins TRBV5-1 and TRBJ1-3; 10 bases map to TRBD1. CDR1 SGHRS and CDR2 YFSETQ come from the germline V gene. CDR3 size: 16 residues. Trimming at V came to 4 bases and at J to 0 bases, leaving 4 bases not matched to a gene. DNA of the CDR3: TGCGCCAGCAGCCTGGACAGGGGGTACTCTGGAAACACCATATATTTT. Translating it yields CASSLDRGYSGNTIYF.

The rearrangement links TRBV19 to TRBJ1-1; possible D gene TRBD1, 5 bases. V lost 6 bases, J lost 0 bases, and 14 bases lay in between. CDR3 size: 15 residues. Germline CDR1 LNHDA, CDR2 SQIVND (reference sequence). For the CDR3, the DNA is TGTGCCAGTAGGTCAGGCAGGGACTTGAACACTGAAGCTTTCTTT. Translation gives CASRSGRDLNTEAFF.

This clone was detected only once. The chain recombines TRBV27 with TRBJ2-5, with TRBD1 matching 9 bases. CDR1 and CDR2 (germline): MNHEY, SMNVEV (reference sequence). This CDR3 contains 15 residues. The junction had 11 bases not matched to a gene; V was cut back by 9 bases and J by 3 bases. The DNA for the CDR3 is TGTGCCAGTAACGCACAGGGGGCTATTGAAGAGACCCAGTACTTC. It translates to CASNAQGAIEETQYF.

This chain links TRBV27 with TRBJ2-1, with D possibly being TRBD1 or TRBD2 (6 bases each). V was pared by 2 bases and J by 6 bases, with 17 bases between. This CDR3 contains 16 residues. Germline lookup yields CDR1 MNHEY and CDR2 SMNVEV (reference sequence). DNA for the CDR3: TGTGCCAGCAGTTTAGGAACAGGGAGGATTAGCAATGAGCAGTTCTTC. As protein: CASSLGTGRISNEQFF.

The chain employs TRBV4-1 and TRBJ2-1; D remains ambiguous. In germline, CDR1 is MGHRA, CDR2 YSYEKL. Trimming removed 1 base from V and 5 bases from J, with 12 bases in between. The CDR3 runs 15 residues. CDR3 protein: CASSQVGIFHNEQFF. The DNA for the CDR3 is TGCGCCAGCAGCCAAGTGGGAATCTTTCACAATGAGCAGTTCTTC.

This clone was counted between two and nine times. The V and J genes are TRBV4-3 and TRBJ1-4; TRBD1 matches 9 bases. Germline-derived CDR1 and CDR2 are LGHNA and YSLEER. The CDR3 is made up of 16 amino acids. Trimming took 0 bases from V and 8 from J; bases not matched to a gene: 7. The DNA of the CDR3 is TGCGCCAGCAGCCAAGAGGGGACAGGGTCTAGAGAAAAACTGTTTTTT. Its protein product is CASSQEGTGSREKLFF.

The V and J genes are TRBV27 and TRBJ2-3; tentatively, D is TRBD1 or TRBD2 (5 bases each). V gave up 0 bases and J gave up 7 bases, with 11 bases separating them. CDR3 length: 14 residues. CDR1 and CDR2 from the germline V gene are MNHEY and SMNVEV (reference sequence). CDR3 loop: CASSLSPGTNTQYF. The DNA for the CDR3 is TGTGCCAGCAGTTTATCGCCCGGGACGAATACGCAGTATTTT.

This clone was recorded a few times. The CDR3 loop is CASSLLPGAGYGYTF. The DNA for the CDR3 is TGTGCCAGCAGCTTACTACCAGGGGCGGGGTATGGCTACACCTTC. The chain uses TRBV7-9 and TRBJ1-2, with a possible D match to TRBD1 (6 bases). CDR1 SEHNR and CDR2 FQNEAQ come from the germline V gene (reference sequence). The V end lost 2 bases, the J end lost 5 bases, and 15 bases lay between the germline ends. The CDR3 is 15 residues long.

The chain carries TRBV13 and TRBJ2-2; no firm D call. Trimming pared 0 bases from V and 2 bases from J, leaving 13 bases between. Germline-derived CDR1 and CDR2 are PRHDT and FYEKMQ (reference sequence). This CDR3 is 17 amino acids long. The CDR3 nucleotides are TGTGCCAGCAGCTTAGGAGTAAACTTAGTAAACACCGGGGAGCTGTTTTTT. Translated: CASSLGVNLVNTGELFF.

V is TRBV9 and J is TRBJ2-3; no definite D call. V shed 0 bases and J shed 2 bases, with 10 bases lying between them. Germline V gene lookup returns CDR1 SGDLS and CDR2 YYNGEE. This CDR3 has 15 amino acids. The CDR3 nucleotides are TGTGCCAGCAGCGTAGATGGCAACCCCACAGATACGCAGTATTTT. It yields the protein CASSVDGNPTDTQYF. The whole variable domain, remainder taken from reference TRBV9 and TRBJ2-3, is DSGVTQTPKHLITATGQRVTLRCSPRSGDLSVYWYQQSLDQGLQFLIQYYNGEERAKGNILERFSAQQFPDLHSELNLSSLELGDSALYFCASSVDGNPTDTQYFGPGTRLTVL.

This chain joins TRBV6-5 and TRBJ1-1; D is undetermined. The CDR3 is made up of 14 amino acids. V shed 6 bases and J shed 0 bases, with 11 bases lying between them. Per the germline V gene, CDR1 is MNHEY and CDR2 is SVGAGI. The CDR3 here is CASRTTGMNTEAFF. DNA of the CDR3: TGTGCCAGCAGAACGACTGGGATGAACACTGAAGCTTTCTTT.